A single sample is the source of the 28 T cell receptor beta chains below, sequenced in a study of CD8 T cells in Susac syndrome (dated by TCRdb to between 2017 and 2020). The method behind the library was the immunoSEQ multiplex PCR assay. RNA was extracted with the RNeasy kit and roughly 0.5 to 1 ug was reverse transcribed using random hexamers. TCRdb trimmed public reads at Q25 via fastp, called clones via MiXCR and kept in-frame beta chains. Here each entry gathers all rows of one CDR3 protein and keeps the most common genes and DNA. A total of around 150,000 distinct CDR3 sequences appear in this sample, around 94% of them only once. Roughly 0.27% of the sample rests with the top ten. The sample taken for sequencing was CD8+ T cells from PBMCs. Source of these receptors: a human donor in good health.

The V call is TRBV7-8, the J call TRBJ1-2; no clear D. This CDR3 comprises 14 residues. Trimming cost V 1 base and J 2 bases, with 8 bases left between them. Germline CDR1 and CDR2: SGHVS and FQNEAQ. CDR3 in amino acids: CASSLGPGNYGYTF. In DNA, the CDR3 is TGTGCCAGCAGCTTAGGGCCCGGGAACTATGGCTACACCTTC.

The chain links TRBV27 to TRBJ2-1; D gene ambiguous. Germline CDR1 is MNHEY and CDR2 is SMNVEV (reference sequence). The CDR3 totals 12 residues. V was cut by 5 bases and J by 3 bases, with 5 bases left in between. The CDR3: CASSHLYNEQFF. CDR3 sequence (DNA): TGTGCCAGCAGTCACCTCTACAATGAGCAGTTCTTC.

This rearrangement joins TRBV27 to TRBJ1-2, with D tentatively TRBD1 (5 bases). The germline gives CDR1 MNHEY, CDR2 SMNVEV (reference sequence). The CDR3 is 11 residues long. Trimming removed 8 bases at V and 5 bases at J, with 9 bases between. The CDR3 DNA reads TGTGCCAGCGGTAGGGGATATGGCTACACCTTC. Its translation: CASGRGYGYTF.

The sample holds one count of this clonotype. The chain employs TRBV9 and TRBJ1-1, with TRBD1 as a possible D gene (5 bases). There are 12 residues in the CDR3. Trimming shortened V by 5 bases and J by 4 bases, and 9 bases separated the two germline ends. The germline V gene encodes CDR1 SGDLS and CDR2 YYNGEE. The CDR3 DNA is TGTGCCAGCAGTCGGGGGTCCACTGAAGCTTTCTTT. This codes for CASSRGSTEAFF.

This clonotype turned up a few times. The V gene is TRBV6-2 or TRBV6-3, the J gene TRBJ1-2; D unresolved. Deletions cut 6 bases from V and 5 bases from J, with 16 bases between. Germline V CDR1 and CDR2: MNHEY, SVGEGT. The length of the CDR3 is 14 residues. The CDR3 spells CASSPAYRGYGYTF. CDR3 sequence (DNA): TGTGCCAGCAGCCCGGCTTATAGAGGGTATGGCTACACCTTC.

The chain combines TRBV29-1 with TRBJ2-7; 7 nucleotides align to TRBD2. V shed 1 base, J shed 5 bases, and the junction held 14 bases outside the gene matches. The V gene's germline CDR1 is SQVTM and CDR2 ANQGSEA. The CDR3 runs 16 residues. In DNA, the CDR3 is TGCAGCGTTGAAGGGGCGGGAGCAGCCGGACCCCACGAGCAGTACTTC. Its protein product is CSVEGAGAAGPHEQYF.

The rearrangement uses TRBV7-6 and TRBJ2-5; tentative D call: TRBD2 (6 bases). Germline CDR1 and CDR2: SGHVS and FNYEAQ. This CDR3 contains 13 residues. Written as DNA, the CDR3 is TGTGCAAGCGGGTTTTGGCGGAAAGAGACCCAGTACTTC. It translates to CASGFWRKETQYF.

The V call is TRBV27, the J call TRBJ2-7; 9 bases are a match to TRBD1. The germline V gene encodes CDR1 MNHEY and CDR2 SMNVEV (reference sequence). The trim removed 6 bases at V and 5 bases at J, leaving 2 bases unmatched. The CDR3 spans 12 residues. CDR3 sequence reads: CASSDRGNEQYF. The CDR3 nucleotides read TGTGCCAGCAGCGACAGGGGGAACGAGCAGTACTTC.

The chain couples TRBV27 to TRBJ2-7, with unresolved D. The CDR3 covers 13 residues. Deletions cut 4 bases from V and 1 base from J, with 8 bases between. Germline values: CDR1 MNHEY, CDR2 SMNVEV (reference sequence). The CDR3 sequence is CASSYLQSYEQYF. The CDR3 region has the DNA TGTGCCAGCAGTTATCTGCAGTCCTACGAGCAGTACTTC.

The V gene is TRBV29-1, the J gene TRBJ1-1, with 11 bases lining up with TRBD1. The J segment lost 3 bases and the V segment lost 6 bases, leaving 6 bases of the junction unmatched. The CDR3 sequence is 14 residues long. CDR1 and CDR2 (germline): SQVTM, ANQGSEA. The CDR3 sequence is CSVDTGQGDTEAFF. CDR3 nucleotide sequence: TGCAGCGTCGACACGGGACAGGGGGACACTGAAGCTTTCTTT.

V and J are TRBV19 and TRBJ1-5; possibly TRBD1 for D (5 bases). The CDR3 is 12 residues long. Trimming cost V 3 bases and J 6 bases, with 6 bases left between them. Germline CDR1 reads LNHDA; CDR2 reads SQIVND (reference sequence). The CDR3 nucleotides are TGTGCCAGTAGTATTGGGACTCAGCCCCAGCATTTT. This codes for CASSIGTQPQHF.

The J gene is TRBJ2-1, the V gene TRBV30, with a weak D call TRBD2 (6 bases). The CDR3 contains 13 residues. The V end lost 2 bases, the J end lost 5 bases, and 10 bases lay between the germline ends. Germline V gene data show CDR1 as GTSNPN and CDR2 as SVGIG (reference sequence). The CDR3 region is CAWSRGSNNEQFF. In DNA form, the CDR3 reads TGTGCCTGGAGTCGGGGGTCCAACAATGAGCAGTTCTTC.

The chain uses TRBV27 and TRBJ2-3; unclear D gene. The CDR3 runs 17 residues. The V gene lost 1 base and the J gene lost 0 bases, with 14 bases spanning the gap. CDR1 is MNHEY, CDR2 SMNVEV, per germline (reference sequence). DNA for the CDR3: TGTGCCAGCAGTTTATGGGCGGTACTGGCTAGCACAGATACGCAGTATTTT. Protein sequence: CASSLWAVLASTDTQYF.

CDR3 in amino acids: CASRPRVNYGYTF. CDR3 DNA sequence: TGTGCCAGCAGGCCTCGAGTTAACTATGGCTACACCTTC. The chain recombines TRBV6-5 with TRBJ1-2, with unresolved D. Trimming took 6 bases from V and 1 from J, leaving 9 bases between them. The CDR3 runs 13 residues. CDR1 and CDR2 from the germline V gene are MNHEY and SVGAGI.

The chain employs TRBV27 and TRBJ2-3; D is unclear. Germline V gene lookup returns CDR1 MNHEY and CDR2 SMNVEV (reference sequence). The CDR3 runs 13 residues. The V end was cut by 0 bases, the J end by 7 bases, with 8 bases between. The DNA of the CDR3 is TGTGCCAGCAGTTTATCGATGGAATATACGCAGTATTTT. Translated, it gives CASSLSMEYTQYF.

The chain employs TRBV4-2 and TRBJ1-4; 7 nucleotides align to TRBD1. After removal of 3 bases from V and 0 bases from J, the junction contained 7 bases not matched to a gene. The CDR3 sequence is 17 residues long. The germline V gene has CDR1 LGHNA and CDR2 YNFKEQ. CDR3 in amino acids: CASSHPFTGATNEKLFF. DNA of the CDR3: TGTGCCAGCAGCCATCCGTTCACAGGGGCAACTAATGAAAAACTGTTTTTT.

The genes are TRBV7-3 and TRBJ2-7; unclear D gene. Trimming shortened V by 5 bases and J by 3 bases, and 11 bases separated the two germline ends. The germline CDR1 and CDR2 sequences are SGHTA and FQGTGA. The CDR3 totals 13 residues. Here the CDR3 reads CASSLNIRYEQYF. In DNA form, the CDR3 reads TGTGCCAGCAGCCTGAATATACGCTACGAGCAGTACTTC.

The J gene is TRBJ2-1, the V gene TRBV13; D gene unclear. This CDR3 comprises 16 residues. The germline gives CDR1 PRHDT, CDR2 FYEKMQ (reference sequence). V lost 5 bases and J lost 0, with 14 bases in between. The CDR3 DNA reads TGTGCCAGCAGCACCCCAACTGGGCGCTCCTACAATGAGCAGTTCTTC. This gives the protein CASSTPTGRSYNEQFF.

This chain uses TRBV27 with TRBJ1-2, with D uncertain. Germline CDR1 and CDR2: MNHEY and SMNVEV (reference sequence). Between the trimmed V and J ends, which lost 3 bases and 4 bases, there was a span of 12 bases. The CDR3 covers 14 residues. The CDR3 nucleotides are TGTGCCAGCAGTTTTCTGGGGAACGGCTATGGCTACACCTTC. Its translation is CASSFLGNGYGYTF.

J is TRBJ1-1 and V is TRBV28; tentative D call: TRBD1 (5 bases). Germline values: CDR1 MDHEN, CDR2 SYDVKM. The CDR3 loop spans 14 amino acids. Deletions cut 6 bases from V and 5 bases from J, with 16 bases between. The chain's CDR3 is CASSIMGLTTEAFF. The CDR3 nucleotides read TGTGCCAGCAGCATCATGGGGCTCACGACTGAAGCTTTCTTT.

CDR3 region: CASSQDWQGEADTQYF. DNA for the CDR3: TGCGCCAGCAGCCAAGACTGGCAGGGCGAGGCAGATACGCAGTATTTT. The gene calls are TRBV4-3 and TRBJ2-3; D possibly corresponds to TRBD1 (5 bases). Germline assignment: CDR1 LGHNA and CDR2 YSLEER. The CDR3 totals 16 residues. V dropped 0 bases and J dropped 4 bases, with 14 bases sitting between them.

This clonotype was observed a single time. This chain connects TRBV6-2 or TRBV6-3 to TRBJ2-1; D gene unclear. The CDR3 spans 12 residues. Per the germline V gene, CDR1 is MNHEY and CDR2 is SVGEGT. V shed 6 bases and J shed 9 bases, with 12 bases lying between them. CDR3 bases: TGTGCCAGCAGGCACGGGTCTGTTGAGCAGTTCTTC. It codes for CASRHGSVEQFF.

J is TRBJ2-1 and V is TRBV7-6; D remains ambiguous. CDR1 and CDR2 (germline): SGHVS, FNYEAQ. V dropped 5 bases and J dropped 6 bases, with 14 bases sitting between them. This CDR3 comprises 14 residues. Here the CDR3 reads CASSLAGWFNEQFF. Here the CDR3 DNA reads TGTGCCAGCAGCCTTGCAGGCTGGTTCAATGAGCAGTTCTTC. Complete variable domain (other parts from reference TRBV7-6 and TRBJ2-1): GAGVSQSPRYKVTKRGQDVALRCDPISGHVSLYWYRQALGQGPEFLTYFNYEAQQDKSGLPNDRFSAERPEGSISTLTIQRTEQRDSAMYRCASSLAGWFNEQFFGPGTRLTVL.

The J gene is TRBJ2-1, the V gene TRBV15; weak D call: TRBD2 (6 bases). V was pared by 3 bases and J by 10 bases, with 16 bases between. CDR3 length: 14 residues. The germline CDR1 and CDR2 sequences are LNHNV and YYDKDF (reference sequence). The CDR3 is CATSSYERAGEQFF. For the CDR3, the DNA is TGTGCCACCAGCAGTTACGAGCGGGCAGGGGAGCAGTTCTTC.

The V gene is TRBV29-1, the J gene TRBJ2-7, with unresolved D. Germline V gene lookup returns CDR1 SQVTM and CDR2 ANQGSEA. This CDR3 has 10 amino acids. V was shortened by 4 bases and J by 5 bases, with 6 bases between the two germline ends. In DNA, the CDR3 is TGCAGCGTTGGCGGAAACGAGCAGTACTTC. Its protein product is CSVGGNEQYF.

The V and J genes are TRBV20-1 and TRBJ2-1, with D possibly TRBD1 on 5 matching bases. The length of the CDR3 is 12 residues. V shed 6 bases and J shed 2 bases, with 8 bases lying between them. Germline V gives CDR1 DFQATT, CDR2 SNEGSKA (reference sequence). The CDR3 nucleotides are TGCAGTGCCGTAGGGGCCTACAATGAGCAGTTCTTC. This sequence encodes CSAVGAYNEQFF.

This rearrangement joins TRBV27 to TRBJ1-2; D ambiguous. V gave up 2 bases and J gave up 7 bases, with 14 bases separating them. Germline V gene sequence: CDR1 MNHEY, CDR2 SMNVEV (reference sequence). This CDR3 spans 14 amino acids. CDR3 loop: CASSLTVAGLGYTF. The DNA of the CDR3 is TGTGCCAGCAGTTTAACGGTTGCTGGACTTGGCTACACCTTC.

CDR3: CATSDDRNTEAFF. CDR3 bases: TGTGCCACCAGTGATGACAGAAACACTGAAGCTTTCTTT. The chain links TRBV24-1 to TRBJ1-1, with D maybe TRBD1 (5 bases). The CDR3 runs 13 residues. Germline V CDR1 and CDR2: KGHDR, SFDVKD. Trimming cost V 3 bases and J 2 bases, with 6 bases left between them.